A selection of T cell receptor beta chains follows, all from one sample in a study of vaccination and CD4 T cells after COVID-19. Using its own MiXCR run on the PCR reads, TCRdb lists one record per CDR3 protein. The data show 14,000 or so distinct CDR3 sequences, roughly 51% seen once. No antigens are known for them. Sequencing was performed on CD4+ T cells from blood, cultured in vitro, taken before SARS-CoV-2 vaccination. The receptors were gathered from a human donor who had recovered from COVID-19. Both conserved end residues are part of each CDR3. D genes are given only for firm matches. The listing skips clone size in some rows; elsewhere it reads once, few, many or a size class.

J: TRBJ1-5
V: TRBV6-1
size: few
D: TRBD1
DNA: TGTGCCAGCAGTCTGGGACAGGGACACCAGCCCCAGCATTTT
CDR3: CASSLGQGHQPQHF

J: TRBJ1-2
V: TRBV6-1
size: few
D: NA
DNA: TGTGCCAGCAGTCGAGGGACGGGCAACTATGGCTACACCTTC
CDR3: CASSRGTGNYGYTF

J: TRBJ2-7
V: TRBV7-2
size: NA
D: TRBD2
DNA: TGTGCCAGCAGCCACGCGGGGGGCATCCACGAGCAGTACTTC
CDR3: CASSHAGGIHEQYF

J: TRBJ1-1
V: TRBV2
size: NA
D: NA
DNA: TGTGCCAGCAACCTCAGGGCGAACACTGAAGCTTTCTTT
CDR3: CASNLRANTEAFF

J: TRBJ2-7
V: TRBV21-1
size: NA
D: NA
DNA: TGTGCCAGCATACAGGGTAGGTCCTACGAGCAGTACTTC
CDR3: CASIQGRSYEQYF

J: TRBJ1-1
V: TRBV30
size: few
D: NA
DNA: TGTGCCTGGAGTCTCGCTAATGAAGCTTTCTTT
CDR3: CAWSLANEAFF

J: TRBJ1-5
V: TRBV20-1
size: large
D: NA
DNA: TGCAGTGCTAGACGGGCTTTTGATAGCAATCAGCCCCAGCATTTT
CDR3: CSARRAFDSNQPQHF

J: TRBJ1-5
V: TRBV6-1
size: few
D: TRBD1
DNA: TGTGCCAGCGGGATTTTGGGACAGGGTAGCGATCAGCCCCAGCATTTT
CDR3: CASGILGQGSDQPQHF

J: TRBJ1-2
V: TRBV14
size: NA
D: NA
DNA: TGTGCCAGCAGCCAACAGGGATGGGGGTTCGGCTACACCTTC
CDR3: CASSQQGWGFGYTF

J: TRBJ1-2
V: TRBV2
size: few
D: NA
DNA: TGTGCCAGCAGTGAATTAGGGCAGGGGTATGGCTACACCTTC
CDR3: CASSELGQGYGYTF

J: TRBJ1-1
V: TRBV19
size: NA
D: NA
DNA: TGTGCCAGTAGTATAGGAGGGGGCACTGAAGCTTTCTTT
CDR3: CASSIGGGTEAFF

J: TRBJ2-5
V: TRBV20-1
size: few
D: NA
DNA: TGCAGTGCTAGCGTACAAGCGGAAGAGACCCAGTACTTC
CDR3: CSASVQAEETQYF

J: TRBJ1-4
V: TRBV28
size: NA
D: NA
DNA: TGTGCCAGCAGTCCCACCGACGGCAGGTCCAGAGAAAAACTGTTTTTT
CDR3: CASSPTDGRSREKLFF

J: TRBJ2-1
V: TRBV7-9
size: NA
D: NA
DNA: TGTGCCAGCAGCTTAGAGATAGAGCAGTTCTTC
CDR3: CASSLEIEQFF

J: TRBJ2-7
V: TRBV6-1
size: NA
D: TRBD2
DNA: TGTGCCAGCAGGCCTAGCGGCGATTCCTACGAGCAGTACTTC
CDR3: CASRPSGDSYEQYF

J: TRBJ2-5
V: TRBV20-1
size: few
D: TRBD2
DNA: TGCAGTGCTAGCCACACTAGCGGGGGTATTCAAGAGACCCAGTACTTC
CDR3: CSASHTSGGIQETQYF

J: TRBJ1-5
V: TRBV19
size: NA
D: NA
DNA: TGTGCCAGTAGTATAGATCAGAGGCAGTATCAGCCCCAGCATTTT
CDR3: CASSIDQRQYQPQHF

J: TRBJ1-1
V: TRBV28
size: NA
D: NA
DNA: TGTGCCAGCAGCACCCTCAGCACTGAAGCTTTCTTT
CDR3: CASSTLSTEAFF

J: TRBJ2-7
V: TRBV20-1
size: few
D: TRBD1
DNA: TGCAGTGCTAGAGATATGGGACAGGGAGTGGACGAGCAGTACTTC
CDR3: CSARDMGQGVDEQYF

J: TRBJ2-5
V: TRBV20-1
size: NA
D: NA
DNA: TGCAGTGCTCTTGACAGAGAGACCCAGTACTTC
CDR3: CSALDRETQYF

J: TRBJ1-1
V: TRBV7-8
size: NA
D: NA
DNA: TGTGCCAGCAGCTTCAGGAACGCTGGGGCTTTCTTT
CDR3: CASSFRNAGAFF

J: TRBJ2-1
V: TRBV4-1
size: NA
D: NA
DNA: TGCGCCAGCAGCCCCGAGGGCAGGCCGGGGAGTGAGCAGTTCTTC
CDR3: CASSPEGRPGSEQFF

J: TRBJ2-1
V: TRBV6-4
size: medium-sized
D: TRBD2
DNA: TGTGCCAGCAGCCTAGAGGTAGCGGGACGCAATGAGCAGTTCTTC
CDR3: CASSLEVAGRNEQFF

J: TRBJ2-7
V: TRBV19
size: NA
D: NA
DNA: TGTGCCAGTAGTACTAACGCCCCCGGGGGCTTCGAGCAGTACTTC
CDR3: CASSTNAPGGFEQYF

J: TRBJ2-3
V: TRBV30
size: NA
D: NA
DNA: TGTGCCTGCGGGGGCACAGATACGCAGTATTTT
CDR3: CACGGTDTQYF

J: TRBJ1-6
V: TRBV29-1
size: NA
D: NA
DNA: TGCAGCGTTGGGGACAATTCACCCCTCCACTTT
CDR3: CSVGDNSPLHF

J: TRBJ1-1
V: TRBV4-1
size: NA
D: NA
DNA: TGCGCCAGCAGCCAAGACAGGGGCATGAACACTGAAGCTTTCTTT
CDR3: CASSQDRGMNTEAFF

J: TRBJ2-5
V: TRBV12-3/TRBV12-4
size: NA
D: NA
DNA: TGTGCCAGCAGTTTGTCTGGAGAGACCCAGTACTTC
CDR3: CASSLSGETQYF

J: TRBJ2-2
V: TRBV2
size: few
D: NA
DNA: TGTGCCAGCAGCCGACGGGAGCTGTTTTTT
CDR3: CASSRRELFF

J: TRBJ1-1
V: TRBV29-1
size: NA
D: NA
DNA: TGCAGCGTTGCACACATGAACACTGAAGCTTTCTTT
CDR3: CSVAHMNTEAFF

J: TRBJ2-5
V: TRBV7-2
size: NA
D: TRBD1
DNA: TGTGCCAGCAGCGGCCGGGACAGGGAGGACAAGACCCAGTACTTC
CDR3: CASSGRDREDKTQYF

J: TRBJ1-5
V: TRBV19
size: few
D: NA
DNA: TGTGCCAGTAGTCGGTCCCAGGGGTATCAGCCCCAGCATTTT
CDR3: CASSRSQGYQPQHF

J: TRBJ2-5
V: TRBV25-1
size: NA
D: TRBD1
DNA: TGTGCCACCAAATTAACAGGGGGGCAGACCCAGTACTTC
CDR3: CATKLTGGQTQYF

J: TRBJ2-7
V: TRBV9
size: few
D: TRBD1
DNA: TGTGCCAACAGCGTCGGACAGGGGGCTTACGAGCAGTACTTC
CDR3: CANSVGQGAYEQYF

J: TRBJ2-1
V: TRBV7-6
size: NA
D: NA
DNA: TGTGCCAGCAGCTTAGACTTTTTCAGAGAGTCGGGCGGCAATGAGCAGTTCTTC
CDR3: CASSLDFFRESGGNEQFF

J: TRBJ1-6
V: TRBV6-2/TRBV6-3
size: NA
D: NA
DNA: TGTGCCAGCAGCCGAGACCCGAGCTCCTATAATTCACCCCTCCACTTT
CDR3: CASSRDPSSYNSPLHF

J: TRBJ1-1
V: TRBV6-1
size: NA
D: TRBD1
DNA: TGTGCCAGCAGTGGGGCCAGGGGGCTATACACTGAAGCTTTCTTT
CDR3: CASSGARGLYTEAFF

J: TRBJ2-1
V: TRBV6-1
size: NA
D: NA
DNA: TGTGCCAGCAGCGGCGCAAACCGGGAGACCAGCCAGTTCTTC
CDR3: CASSGANRETSQFF

J: TRBJ1-2
V: TRBV19
size: NA
D: NA
DNA: TGTGCCAGTAGTGTCGACTGGGGCTATGGCTACACCTTC
CDR3: CASSVDWGYGYTF

J: TRBJ2-3
V: TRBV20-1
size: NA
D: NA
DNA: TGCAGTGCTAGAGATGACGGGAGACCCGCGACAGATACGCAGTATTTT
CDR3: CSARDDGRPATDTQYF

J: TRBJ1-6
V: TRBV2
size: NA
D: NA
DNA: TGTGCCAGCAGTGATGGGGTCTCACCCCTCCACTTT
CDR3: CASSDGVSPLHF

J: TRBJ2-5
V: TRBV20-1
size: NA
D: NA
DNA: TGCAGTGCTAGCGAACCAAACCAAGAGACCCAGTACTTC
CDR3: CSASEPNQETQYF

J: TRBJ2-1
V: TRBV27
size: NA
D: TRBD2
DNA: TGTGCCAGCAGTTCAATACTAGCGGGATCCTACAATGAGCAGTTCTTC
CDR3: CASSSILAGSYNEQFF

J: TRBJ1-2
V: TRBV28
size: few
D: TRBD1
DNA: TGTGCCAGCAGTCGAAACAGGGGCGGCTACACCTTC
CDR3: CASSRNRGGYTF

J: TRBJ1-2
V: TRBV6-5
size: NA
D: NA
DNA: TGTGCCAGCAGTTACTCGAAGACATCCAACTATGGCTACACCTTC
CDR3: CASSYSKTSNYGYTF

J: TRBJ2-5
V: TRBV11-3
size: once
D: TRBD2
DNA: TGTGCCAGCAGCCCTCGGAGTAGCGGGGCAGAGACCCAGTACTTC
CDR3: CASSPRSSGAETQYF

J: TRBJ1-1
V: TRBV7-4
size: few
D: NA
DNA: TGTGCCAGCAGCTTAGGGAGCTCCGAAGCTTTCTTT
CDR3: CASSLGSSEAFF

J: TRBJ1-2
V: TRBV6-1
size: few
D: NA
DNA: TGTGCCAGCAGTCTCCGGGACCCTGCTAACTATGGCTACACCTTC
CDR3: CASSLRDPANYGYTF

J: TRBJ2-2
V: TRBV2
size: NA
D: NA
DNA: TGTGCCAGCAGAGGAACCACCACCGGGGAGCTGTTTTTT
CDR3: CASRGTTTGELFF

J: TRBJ1-6
V: TRBV19
size: NA
D: NA
DNA: TGTGCCAGTGAAAAACTGGGGCCTAATTCACCCCTCCACTTT
CDR3: CASEKLGPNSPLHF

J: TRBJ1-2
V: TRBV6-1
size: few
D: TRBD1
DNA: TGTGCCAGCAGCAGCCTGGACAGGGGACCCTATGGCTACACCTTC
CDR3: CASSSLDRGPYGYTF

J: TRBJ2-5
V: TRBV4-3
size: NA
D: NA
DNA: TGCGCCAGCAGCCAAGATTTGGCGGTCGTCGAGACCCAGTACTTC
CDR3: CASSQDLAVVETQYF